Below, 8 T cell receptor beta chains from the same sample are listed, as sequenced in a study of OX40 agonist ivuxolimab in advanced cancers. The protocol was immunoSEQ multiplex PCR, while the TCRdb copy is restricted to in-frame clones and leaves out a portion. The sample records around 46,000 clones, more than 70% being singletons. This specimen consisted of CD4+ or CD8+ T cells sorted from blood, obtained in a trial of the OX40 agonist ivuxolimab. Source of these receptors: an adult with an advanced solid tumor such as melanoma, head and neck, liver or kidney cancer.

Concerning this clone itself: Other nucleotide sequences from this sample produce the same CDR3. The chain recombines TRBV2 with TRBJ1-5, with D unresolved. This CDR3 has 12 residues. V dropped 3 bases and J dropped 4 bases, with 4 bases sitting between them. Germline V lookup: CDR1 SNHLY, CDR2 FYNNEI. In DNA, the CDR3 is TGTGCCAGCAGTGAGCCGAATCAGCCCCAGCATTTT. Amino acids: CASSEPNQPQHF.

This clone has more than one count but fewer than ten. This sequence joins TRBV27 and TRBJ1-3; D is perhaps TRBD1 (6 bases). Germline CDR1 MNHEY, CDR2 SMNVEV (reference sequence). Trimming stripped 3 bases from V and 2 bases from J, with 20 bases between. The CDR3 has 18 residues. The chain's CDR3 is CASSFSRQAVATGNTIYF. In nucleotides, the CDR3 is TGTGCCAGCAGTTTTAGCAGACAGGCGGTAGCTACTGGAAACACCATATATTTT.

This sequence joins TRBV7-9 and TRBJ1-1; a weak D match, TRBD1 (5 bases). The ends were cut back, 5 bases at V and 4 bases at J, with 20 bases in the middle. The CDR3 is made up of 16 amino acids. CDR1 and CDR2 (germline): SEHNR, FQNEAQ (reference sequence). In DNA form, the CDR3 reads TGTGCCAGCAGCGCCTACGGGGGGGTGGCCGGCACTGAAGCTTTCTTT. As protein: CASSAYGGVAGTEAFF.

This chain connects TRBV6-6 to TRBJ1-1, with 9 bases that match TRBD1. The germline V gene has CDR1 MNHNY and CDR2 SVGAGI (reference sequence). This CDR3 spans 15 amino acids. V dropped 2 bases and J dropped 1; count of bases not matched to a gene: 2. This CDR3 is CASSYPGQGNTEAFF. CDR3 bases: TGTGCCAGCAGTTACCCGGGACAGGGGAACACTGAAGCTTTCTTT.

This chain connects TRBV5-1 to TRBJ2-7, with D tentatively TRBD2 (5 bases). Deletions cut 5 bases from V and 7 bases from J, with 13 bases between. CDR1 and CDR2 from the germline V gene are SGHRS and YFSETQ. The CDR3 has 12 residues. CDR3 loop: CASRAPSGEQYF. The DNA of the CDR3 is TGCGCCAGCAGAGCACCCTCGGGGGAGCAGTACTTC.

The chain couples TRBV5-4 to TRBJ2-5, with 7 bases matching TRBD1. CDR1 is SGHNT, CDR2 YYREEE, per germline (reference sequence). This CDR3 spans 15 amino acids. V lost 1 base, J lost 5 bases, and 8 bases stayed unmatched. In DNA form, the CDR3 reads TGTGCCAGCAGCTTGAGCACAGGGGTTTTTGAGACCCAGTACTTC. Its protein product is CASSLSTGVFETQYF.

This clone was detected only once. The CDR3: CASRSTRNSPLHF. The CDR3 coding sequence is TGTGCCAGCAGGTCGACAAGGAATTCACCCCTCCACTTT. The V call is TRBV2, the J call TRBJ1-6; D is unresolved. Germline CDR1 reads SNHLY; CDR2 reads FYNNEI. V dropped 6 bases and J dropped 7 bases, with 10 bases sitting between them. The CDR3 contains 13 residues.

The rearrangement uses TRBV19 and TRBJ2-5, with 8 bases aligning to TRBD2. The tail of the sequence fits TRBJ2-7 better, so the J call may be wrong. CDR1 and CDR2 (germline): LNHDA, SQIVND (reference sequence). The CDR3 extends over 17 amino acids. The CDR3 DNA follows: TGTGCCAGTAGGCAGGATAGCGGGACGACATTTCCTTACGAGCAGTACTTC. This translates into CASRQDSGTTFPYEQYF.